This T cell receptor beta chain was sequenced for a study of T cells in tumors after PD-1 blockade. Study-wide context: During anti-PD-1 treatment, some patients continued daily vismodegib 150 mg.

TCRdb keeps only in-frame clones here, not all; method: immunoSEQ multiplex PCR. The table lists tens of thousands of clones, roughly 70% of them singletons. The CDR3 has 15 residues. Between the trimmed V and J ends, which lost 2 bases and 4 bases, there was a span of 15 bases. CDR1 SGDLS and CDR2 YYNGEE come from the germline V gene. The gene calls are TRBV9 and TRBJ1-1; D ambiguous. The TCR sequence derives from a human donor with basal cell carcinoma. The specimen was PBMCs, collected after anti-PD-1 treatment. The CDR3 DNA follows: TGTGCCAGCAGCGTCCCCGCGGACTGGGGCACTGAAGCTTTCTTT. It specifies CASSVPADWGTEAFF.